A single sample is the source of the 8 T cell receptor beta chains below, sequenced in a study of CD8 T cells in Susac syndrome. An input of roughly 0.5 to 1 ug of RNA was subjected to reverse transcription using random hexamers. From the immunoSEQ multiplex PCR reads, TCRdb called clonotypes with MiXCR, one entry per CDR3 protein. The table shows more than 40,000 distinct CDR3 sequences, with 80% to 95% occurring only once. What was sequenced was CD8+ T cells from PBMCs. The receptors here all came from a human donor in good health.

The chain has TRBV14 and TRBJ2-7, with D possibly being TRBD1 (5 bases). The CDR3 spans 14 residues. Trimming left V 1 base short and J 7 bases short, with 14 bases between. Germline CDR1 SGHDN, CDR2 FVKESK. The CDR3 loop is CASSQVGRVGEQYF. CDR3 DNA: TGTGCCAGCAGCCAAGTCGGCAGGGTCGGAGAGCAGTACTTC. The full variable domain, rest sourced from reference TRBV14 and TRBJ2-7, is EAGVTQFPSHSVIEKGQTVTLRCDPISGHDNLYWYRRVMGKEIKFLLHFVKESKQDESGMPNNRFLAERTGGTYSTLKVQPAELEDSGVYFCASSQVGRVGEQYFGPGTRLTVT.

The CDR3 is CASSPLGRPYEQYF. CDR3 nucleotide sequence: TGTGCCAGCAGTCCCCTGGGACGGCCCTACGAGCAGTACTTC. The chain couples TRBV28 to TRBJ2-7; D may be TRBD1 or TRBD2 (5 bases each). The CDR3 has 14 amino acids. V was cut by 5 bases and J by 2 bases, with 13 bases left in between. Germline V CDR1 and CDR2: MDHEN, SYDVKM. Supplemented by reference TRBV28 and TRBJ2-7, the full variable domain reads DVKVTQSSRYLVKRTGEKVFLECVQDMDHENMFWYRQDPGLGLRLIYFSYDVKMKEKGDIPEGYSVSREKKERFSLILESASTNQTSMYLCASSPLGRPYEQYFGPGTRLTVT.

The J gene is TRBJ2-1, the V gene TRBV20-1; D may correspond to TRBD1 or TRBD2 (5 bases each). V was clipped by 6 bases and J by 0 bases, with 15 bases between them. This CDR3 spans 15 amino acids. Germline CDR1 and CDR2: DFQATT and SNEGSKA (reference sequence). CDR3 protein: CSAPGPQSSYNEQFF. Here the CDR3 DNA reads TGCAGTGCCCCGGGGCCCCAGAGCTCCTACAATGAGCAGTTCTTC.

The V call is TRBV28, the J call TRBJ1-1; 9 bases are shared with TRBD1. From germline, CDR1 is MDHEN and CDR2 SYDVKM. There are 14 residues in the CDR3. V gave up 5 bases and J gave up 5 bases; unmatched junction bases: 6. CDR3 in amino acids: CASSGTGGFTEAFF. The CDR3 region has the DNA TGTGCCAGCAGTGGCACAGGGGGCTTTACTGAAGCTTTCTTT. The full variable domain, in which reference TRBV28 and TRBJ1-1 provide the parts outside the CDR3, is DVKVTQSSRYLVKRTGEKVFLECVQDMDHENMFWYRQDPGLGLRLIYFSYDVKMKEKGDIPEGYSVSREKKERFSLILESASTNQTSMYLCASSGTGGFTEAFFGQGTRLTVV.

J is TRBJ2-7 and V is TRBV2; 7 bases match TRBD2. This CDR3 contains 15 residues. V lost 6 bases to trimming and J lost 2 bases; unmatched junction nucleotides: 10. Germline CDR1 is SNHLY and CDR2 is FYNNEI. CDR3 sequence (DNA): TGTGCCAGCAGCGTGGGTAGGGGACTAACCTACGAGCAGTACTTC. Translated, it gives CASSVGRGLTYEQYF.

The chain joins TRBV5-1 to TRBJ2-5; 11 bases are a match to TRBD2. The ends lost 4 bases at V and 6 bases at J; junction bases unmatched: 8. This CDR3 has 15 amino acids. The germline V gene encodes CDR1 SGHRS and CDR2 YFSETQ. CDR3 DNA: TGCGCCAGCAGCGAATCGACTAGCGGGGCACAGACCCAGTACTTC. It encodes CASSESTSGAQTQYF.

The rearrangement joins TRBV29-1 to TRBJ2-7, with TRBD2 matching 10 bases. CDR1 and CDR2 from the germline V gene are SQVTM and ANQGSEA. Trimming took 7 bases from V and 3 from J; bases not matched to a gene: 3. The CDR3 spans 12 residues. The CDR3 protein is CSARTSGYEQYF. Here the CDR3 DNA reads TGCAGCGCTAGGACTAGCGGCTACGAGCAGTACTTC.

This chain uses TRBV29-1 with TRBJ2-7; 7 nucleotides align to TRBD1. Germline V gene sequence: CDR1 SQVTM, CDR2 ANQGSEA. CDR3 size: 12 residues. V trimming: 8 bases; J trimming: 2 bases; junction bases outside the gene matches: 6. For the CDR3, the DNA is TGCAGCACCCGGGACAGAGCCTACGAGCAGTACTTC. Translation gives CSTRDRAYEQYF.